Each of the 2 T cell receptor beta chains below was sequenced from the same sample in a study of Ad26.COV2.S vaccination and SARS-CoV-2 variants (dated by TCRdb to the early 2020s). Libraries were constructed by the immunoSEQ multiplex PCR assay. The clones in this table, taken by TCRdb from immuneACCESS, are in-frame only. Not every clone is retained; where verified, under half of the shortfall comes from an unresolved V gene, and the cause of the rest is unknown. This sample holds 350,000 to 450,000 clones; roughly 84% were observed only once. In total, the top ten clones hold more than 3% of the sample. Interpreted using the paper, the treatment or condition label stands for: over 15 received Ad26.COV2.S at low or high dose, single or two shots; about 5 received placebo; per-sample allocation not given. For vaccine and placebo recipients, repertoires were sequenced using samples collected on day 63 after the first injection.

This sample comprised peripheral blood, obtained in a trial of Ad26.COV2.S vaccine versus placebo. The receptors come from a person aged 18-65 years who received the Ad26.COV2.S COVID-19 vaccine or a placebo.

This rearrangement joins TRBV19 to TRBJ1-5; TRBD1 aligns across 7 bases. The CDR3 contains 20 residues. The V gene end was trimmed by 7 bases and the J gene end by 0 bases; junction bases not matched to a gene: 21. The germline gives CDR1 LNHDA, CDR2 SQIVND (reference sequence). The CDR3, as DNA: TGTGCCAGTACCTCCCGGGGGACAGTTTTAAGAGGATATAGCAATCAGCCCCAGCATTTT. It is translated as CASTSRGTVLRGYSNQPQHF.

This clone was found a few times. The chain combines TRBV19 with TRBJ1-5; the match to TRBD1 covers 9 bases. Germline V CDR1 and CDR2: LNHDA, SQIVND (reference sequence). The CDR3 has 16 residues. V dropped 7 bases and J dropped 5; count of bases not matched to a gene: 12. CDR3 in DNA: TGTGCCAGTACCCACAGGAACAGGGGGCGCGATCAGCCCCAGCATTTT. It translates to CASTHRNRGRDQPQHF.